This section outlines one T cell receptor (beta chain) sequence together with its context. Authors' data handling: Researchers report that nucleated cell counts were estimated from reference gene primer amplification. TCRdb's copy holds only in-frame clones and misses some; the assay was immunoSEQ multiplex PCR. V and J calls and clone size are as listed in that table; D and trimming were resolved from the DNA. Among 140,000 to 150,000 clones listed, 88% were seen once. The data derive from a study of blood T cell repertoires in COVID-19. At the level of the study: Samples of COVID-19 (acute and convalescent) were obtained from the United States, Italy and Spain.

The CDR3 loop spans 16 amino acids. The germline CDR1 and CDR2 sequences are MGHRA and YSYEKL. With 6 bases clipped from V and 0 bases from J, the junction kept 5 bases outside the gene matches. This rearrangement joins TRBV4-1 to TRBJ1-4, with 9 bases matching TRBD1. The clonotype comes from a man between 65 and 85 years old with acute or convalescent COVID-19. The sample was peripheral blood. The CDR3 here is CASRSGQGSTNEKLFF. The DNA for the CDR3 is TGCGCCAGCAGGTCGGGACAGGGATCAACTAATGAAAAACTGTTTTTT.